The rows below give T cell receptor beta chains drawn from one sample of a study of vaccination and CD4 T cells after COVID-19. TCRdb used MiXCR to reprocess the PCR reads, holding one entry per CDR3 protein. The sample contains approximately 19,000 distinct CDR3 sequences, about 39% of which appear only once. Which antigens these TCRs recognize remains unknown. The starting material was CD4+ T cells from blood, cultured in vitro, obtained after SARS-CoV-2 vaccination. These receptor sequences come from a human donor who had recovered from COVID-19. Each CDR3 is given without its conserved first and last residue. Each record gives: V gene, clone size, CDR3 protein. Only some rows state a clone size, as once, few, many or a class for expanded clones.

TRBV11-2 NA ASSQDRGWTDTQY
TRBV6-5 NA ASSYYRVGYT
TRBV7-6 NA ASSLVGRAANEQF
TRBV7-9 few ASSQAPGHSPLH
TRBV27 few ASSLSFSNLYGCT
TRBV7-9 NA AIDRGRGNTIY
TRBV15 NA ATSRDKGVSYNEQF
TRBV7-2 few ASSQDVRGAF
TRBV20-1 NA SASRGLGNSPLH
TRBV28 NA ASSPGQGRFYGYT
TRBV6-5 NA ASSYPGGANQPQH
TRBV20-1 NA SAGTGTGWNQPQH
TRBV12-3/TRBV12-4 NA ASSSGTVHGYT
TRBV27 NA ASSPLSGTQGYT
TRBV19 few ASKSRDTSYEQY
TRBV19 NA ASLGSSYEQY
TRBV24-1 NA ATSDPKQGLYTGELF
TRBV6-2/TRBV6-3 NA ASSLTGIGELF
TRBV10-3 NA AIRPGTGPNEAF
TRBV6-1 few ASRQAWTLVETQY
TRBV6-4 few ASSPHSGRGTDTQY
TRBV19 NA ATGGMSYGYT
TRBV20-1 few SARGTASYNEQF
TRBV12-3/TRBV12-4 NA ASSFGGARGYGYT
TRBV7-2 few ASTSSGTLEAF
TRBV7-9 few ASSSRRLAGGRTGELF
TRBV6-2/TRBV6-3 NA ASRSAFGEQY
TRBV6-2/TRBV6-3 NA ASKKGGLIGSYEQY
TRBV19 NA ASSVWQGVGSNQPQH
TRBV6-5 few ASSYLSTDEAF
TRBV4-3 NA ASSQVADRGYEQY
TRBV29-1 NA SARTSGRRETQY
TRBV6-4 NA ASSGIGSDTQY